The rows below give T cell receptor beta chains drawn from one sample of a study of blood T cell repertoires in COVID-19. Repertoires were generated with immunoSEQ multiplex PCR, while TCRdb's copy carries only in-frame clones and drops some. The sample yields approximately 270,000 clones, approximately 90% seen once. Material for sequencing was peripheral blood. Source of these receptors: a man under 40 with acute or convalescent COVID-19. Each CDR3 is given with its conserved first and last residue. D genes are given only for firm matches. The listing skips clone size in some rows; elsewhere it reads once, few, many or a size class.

cdr3_aa: CASSLARPGDGYTF; cdr3_nt: TGCGCCAGCAGCTTGGCCCGGCCAGGGGATGGCTACACCTTC; d_call: -; clone_size: -; v_call: TRBV5-1; j_call: TRBJ1-2
cdr3_aa: CASSFPARGLSYNEQFF; cdr3_nt: TGTGCCAGCAGTTTCCCGGCGAGGGGACTCTCCTACAATGAGCAGTTCTTC; d_call: -; clone_size: once; v_call: TRBV28; j_call: TRBJ2-1
cdr3_aa: CASSQDNKRGDTQYF; cdr3_nt: TGTGCCAGCAGCCAAGACAACAAAAGAGGGGATACGCAGTATTTT; d_call: -; clone_size: -; v_call: TRBV3-1/TRBV3-2; j_call: TRBJ2-3
cdr3_aa: CASSVGSGSLDEQFF; cdr3_nt: TGTGCCAGCAGTGTTGGTAGCGGGAGTCTTGATGAGCAGTTCTTC; d_call: TRBD2; clone_size: -; v_call: TRBV7-3; j_call: TRBJ2-1
cdr3_aa: CASSTQGAGNQPQHF; cdr3_nt: TGTGCCAGCAGTACACAGGGGGCGGGCAATCAGCCCCAGCATTTT; d_call: TRBD1; clone_size: -; v_call: TRBV28; j_call: TRBJ1-5
cdr3_aa: CATSRGGRLPADTQYF; cdr3_nt: TGTGCCACCAGCAGAGGGGGGCGTCTACCTGCGGATACGCAGTATTTT; d_call: -; clone_size: -; v_call: TRBV15; j_call: TRBJ2-3
cdr3_aa: CASSFLPLRGRGGQPQHF; cdr3_nt: TGTGCCAGCAGTTTCCTCCCCTTAAGGGGGCGCGGAGGACAGCCCCAGCATTTT; d_call: TRBD1; clone_size: few; v_call: TRBV28; j_call: TRBJ1-5
cdr3_aa: CASSLDQRHEQYF; cdr3_nt: TGTGCCAGCAGCTTAGATCAGAGGCACGAGCAGTACTTC; d_call: -; clone_size: -; v_call: TRBV11-3; j_call: TRBJ2-7
cdr3_aa: CAFPRKGIVGPPAGYTF; cdr3_nt: TGTGCTTTCCCCAGGAAGGGGATTGTGGGGCCGCCGGCGGGCTACACCTTC; d_call: -; clone_size: -; v_call: TRBV30; j_call: TRBJ1-2
cdr3_aa: CASSSYRGDKANEKLFF; cdr3_nt: TGTGCCAGCTCGTCTTACAGGGGCGATAAAGCTAATGAAAAACTGTTTTTT; d_call: TRBD1; clone_size: -; v_call: TRBV28; j_call: TRBJ1-4
cdr3_aa: CASSLGGLPGNTIYF; cdr3_nt: TGTGCCAGCAGCTTAGGAGGATTACCTGGAAACACCATATATTTT; d_call: -; clone_size: -; v_call: TRBV7-9; j_call: TRBJ1-3
cdr3_aa: CASSPGLTETQYF; cdr3_nt: TGTGCCAGCTCGCCCGGACTTACGGAGACCCAGTACTTC; d_call: -; clone_size: -; v_call: TRBV18; j_call: TRBJ2-5
cdr3_aa: CASSLNLATTDTQYF; cdr3_nt: TGTGCCAGCAGCTTGAACTTAGCGACCACAGATACGCAGTATTTT; d_call: -; clone_size: -; v_call: TRBV5-6; j_call: TRBJ2-3
cdr3_aa: CSAIAQETQYF; cdr3_nt: TGCAGTGCTATAGCGCAAGAGACCCAGTACTTC; d_call: -; clone_size: -; v_call: TRBV20-1; j_call: TRBJ2-5
cdr3_aa: CASSLAQRRGTGLQPQHF; cdr3_nt: TGTGCCAGCAGCTTAGCTCAACGTAGGGGGACAGGGTTGCAGCCCCAGCATTTT; d_call: TRBD1; clone_size: -; v_call: TRBV7-2; j_call: TRBJ1-5
cdr3_aa: CASSLEGQLYGYTF; cdr3_nt: TGCGCCAGCAGCTTGGAGGGACAGCTGTATGGCTACACCTTC; d_call: TRBD1; clone_size: -; v_call: TRBV5-1; j_call: TRBJ1-2
cdr3_aa: CASSPREARGNEQFF; cdr3_nt: TGTGCCAGCAGTCCGCGGGAGGCCAGGGGCAATGAGCAGTTCTTC; d_call: TRBD2; clone_size: -; v_call: TRBV6-5; j_call: TRBJ2-1
cdr3_aa: CASSPDRGKEQPQHF; cdr3_nt: TGTGCCAGCAGCCCGGACAGGGGAAAGGAGCAGCCCCAGCATTTT; d_call: TRBD1; clone_size: -; v_call: TRBV3-1/TRBV3-2; j_call: TRBJ1-5
cdr3_aa: CASSLDRKTNQPQHF; cdr3_nt: TGTGCCAGCTCCCTCGACAGAAAAACAAATCAGCCCCAGCATTTT; d_call: -; clone_size: -; v_call: TRBV18; j_call: TRBJ1-5
cdr3_aa: CASSLRRTGVYNEQFF; cdr3_nt: TGTGCCAGCAGTCTTAGACGTACCGGGGTATACAATGAGCAGTTCTTC; d_call: -; clone_size: -; v_call: TRBV27; j_call: TRBJ2-1
cdr3_aa: CASSLVAGESEQYF; cdr3_nt: TGTGCCAGCAGCTTGGTTGCAGGGGAGAGCGAGCAGTACTTC; d_call: -; clone_size: -; v_call: TRBV5-6; j_call: TRBJ2-7
cdr3_aa: CAWRLQGAYTEAFF; cdr3_nt: TGTGCCTGGAGGTTACAGGGGGCATACACTGAAGCTTTCTTT; d_call: TRBD1; clone_size: -; v_call: TRBV30; j_call: TRBJ1-1
cdr3_aa: CASTTGQGGGYTF; cdr3_nt: TGTGCCAGTACCACCGGACAGGGCGGCGGCTACACCTTC; d_call: TRBD1; clone_size: -; v_call: TRBV19; j_call: TRBJ1-2
cdr3_aa: CASSLRTGANTEAFF; cdr3_nt: TGCGCCAGCAGCCTTCGGACAGGGGCGAACACTGAAGCTTTCTTT; d_call: TRBD1; clone_size: -; v_call: TRBV5-1; j_call: TRBJ1-1
cdr3_aa: CATSDGQFKKDTQYF; cdr3_nt: TGTGCCACCAGTGATGGACAGTTTAAAAAAGATACGCAGTATTTT; d_call: -; clone_size: -; v_call: TRBV24-1; j_call: TRBJ2-3
cdr3_aa: CASQPRQGASYGYTF; cdr3_nt: TGTGCCAGCCAACCTAGACAGGGGGCCAGCTATGGCTACACCTTC; d_call: TRBD1; clone_size: once; v_call: TRBV6-5; j_call: TRBJ1-2
cdr3_aa: CASLKPGGTETFF; cdr3_nt: TGTGCCTCCTTAAAACCGGGGGGGACTGAAACTTTCTTT; d_call: -; clone_size: -; v_call: TRBV30; j_call: TRBJ1-1
cdr3_aa: CASSLTLYSGANVLTF; cdr3_nt: TGTGCCAGCAGCTTGACTCTTTACTCTGGGGCCAACGTCCTGACTTTC; d_call: -; clone_size: -; v_call: TRBV11-2; j_call: TRBJ2-6
cdr3_aa: CASSRGLAPNEQFF; cdr3_nt: TGTGCCAGTAGTAGGGGACTAGCTCCTAATGAGCAGTTCTTC; d_call: TRBD2; clone_size: -; v_call: TRBV19; j_call: TRBJ2-1
cdr3_aa: CASSRRQGSAFF; cdr3_nt: TGTGCCAGCAGCCGACGACAGGGATCAGCTTTCTTT; d_call: TRBD1; clone_size: -; v_call: TRBV3-1/TRBV3-2; j_call: TRBJ1-1
cdr3_aa: CASGRGPQHF; cdr3_nt: TGTGCCAGCGGCCGGGGTCCCCAGCATTTT; d_call: -; clone_size: -; v_call: TRBV27; j_call: TRBJ1-5
cdr3_aa: CASSKDRGVTSPLHF; cdr3_nt: TGTGCCAGTAGTAAGGACAGGGGAGTTACGTCACCCCTCCACTTT; d_call: TRBD1; clone_size: -; v_call: TRBV19; j_call: TRBJ1-6
cdr3_aa: CASSAHTAGGLEQYF; cdr3_nt: TGCGCCAGCAGCGCCCATACGGCGGGGGGGCTCGAGCAGTACTTC; d_call: TRBD2; clone_size: -; v_call: TRBV4-1; j_call: TRBJ2-7
cdr3_aa: CASSPRQGVLGEQYF; cdr3_nt: TGTGCCAGCAGCCCTCGACAGGGGGTGTTAGGCGAGCAGTACTTC; d_call: TRBD1; clone_size: -; v_call: TRBV9; j_call: TRBJ2-7
cdr3_aa: CASSQATVMDSGYTF; cdr3_nt: TGCGCCAGCAGCCAGGCGACAGTGATGGATAGTGGCTACACCTTC; d_call: -; clone_size: -; v_call: TRBV4-1; j_call: TRBJ1-2
cdr3_aa: CATSSRGTEAFF; cdr3_nt: TGTGCCACCTCCAGCAGGGGAACTGAAGCTTTCTTT; d_call: -; clone_size: -; v_call: TRBV10-3; j_call: TRBJ1-1
cdr3_aa: CASSPREGAYEQYF; cdr3_nt: TGTGCCAGTAGCCCCAGGGAAGGAGCCTACGAGCAGTACTTC; d_call: -; clone_size: -; v_call: TRBV19; j_call: TRBJ2-7
cdr3_aa: CASSSGQGMNTEAFF; cdr3_nt: TGTGCCAGCAGCTCGGGACAGGGGATGAACACTGAAGCTTTCTTT; d_call: TRBD1; clone_size: -; v_call: TRBV7-6; j_call: TRBJ1-1
cdr3_aa: CASSWASNTGELFF; cdr3_nt: TGCGCCAGCAGCTGGGCCTCGAACACCGGGGAGCTGTTTTTT; d_call: -; clone_size: few; v_call: TRBV5-1; j_call: TRBJ2-2
cdr3_aa: CASSGTEYNSPLHF; cdr3_nt: TGTGCCAGCAGTGGGACAGAATATAATTCACCCCTCCACTTT; d_call: TRBD1; clone_size: -; v_call: TRBV28; j_call: TRBJ1-6
cdr3_aa: CASSDRLNEQFF; cdr3_nt: TGTGCCAGCAGTGATCGGTTGAATGAGCAGTTCTTC; d_call: -; clone_size: -; v_call: TRBV6-1; j_call: TRBJ2-1
cdr3_aa: CASSHTSGPYEQYF; cdr3_nt: TGTGCCAGCAGCCATACTAGCGGCCCCTACGAGCAGTACTTC; d_call: TRBD2; clone_size: -; v_call: TRBV7-2; j_call: TRBJ2-7
cdr3_aa: CASSISSWSPSLDTQYF; cdr3_nt: TGTGCCAGCAGCATCAGCAGCTGGAGCCCCAGCTTGGATACGCAGTATTTT; d_call: -; clone_size: -; v_call: TRBV5-6; j_call: TRBJ2-3
cdr3_aa: CASSESGTGYNEQFF; cdr3_nt: TGCGCCAGCAGTGAGTCGGGGACAGGGTACAATGAGCAGTTCTTC; d_call: TRBD1; clone_size: once; v_call: TRBV10-1; j_call: TRBJ2-1
cdr3_aa: CAITRGEGNTEAFF; cdr3_nt: TGTGCCATCACCCGGGGAGAAGGGAACACTGAAGCTTTCTTT; d_call: -; clone_size: few; v_call: TRBV10-3; j_call: TRBJ1-1
cdr3_aa: CAISPGQGASPLHF; cdr3_nt: TGTGCCATCAGTCCTGGACAGGGGGCTTCACCCCTCCACTTT; d_call: TRBD1; clone_size: -; v_call: TRBV10-3; j_call: TRBJ1-6
cdr3_aa: CASSSHTTGKPYEQYF; cdr3_nt: TGTGCCAGCAGTTCCCACACTACAGGAAAACCCTACGAGCAGTACTTC; d_call: -; clone_size: -; v_call: TRBV6-5; j_call: TRBJ2-7
cdr3_aa: CTSSQDRGESLLSTGNTGELFF; cdr3_nt: TGCACCAGCAGCCAAGATCGAGGAGAGTCTCTACTATCCACCGGGAACACCGGGGAGCTGTTTTTT; d_call: -; clone_size: -; v_call: TRBV1; j_call: TRBJ2-2
cdr3_aa: CASSLPGGITGNTIYF; cdr3_nt: TGTGCCAGCAGTCTGCCGGGGGGTATCACTGGAAACACCATATATTTT; d_call: -; clone_size: -; v_call: TRBV5-5; j_call: TRBJ1-3
cdr3_aa: CASSPDTRPAYGYTF; cdr3_nt: TGTGCCAGCAGTCCTGACACCCGACCGGCCTATGGCTACACCTTC; d_call: -; clone_size: -; v_call: TRBV2; j_call: TRBJ1-2
cdr3_aa: CASSPGQGSYQPQHF; cdr3_nt: TGTGCCTCGAGCCCGGGACAGGGGTCATATCAGCCCCAGCATTTT; d_call: TRBD1; clone_size: few; v_call: TRBV9; j_call: TRBJ1-5
cdr3_aa: CASSAGQNSPLHF; cdr3_nt: TGTGCCTCTAGCGCAGGGCAGAATTCACCCCTCCACTTT; d_call: -; clone_size: -; v_call: TRBV30; j_call: TRBJ1-6
cdr3_aa: CASSSSGTRTDTQYF; cdr3_nt: TGTGCCAGCAGTTCAAGCGGAACTCGCACAGATACGCAGTATTTT; d_call: -; clone_size: -; v_call: TRBV6-4; j_call: TRBJ2-3
cdr3_aa: CASSRTGGKGTEAFF; cdr3_nt: TGTGCCAGCAGCCGTACAGGGGGCAAGGGGACTGAAGCTTTCTTT; d_call: TRBD1; clone_size: -; v_call: TRBV5-4; j_call: TRBJ1-1
cdr3_aa: CASSLQTTNTGELFF; cdr3_nt: TGTGCCAGCAGTTTACAAACTACGAACACCGGGGAGCTGTTTTTT; d_call: -; clone_size: -; v_call: TRBV27; j_call: TRBJ2-2
cdr3_aa: CASSSPPTANYGYTF; cdr3_nt: TGTGCCAGCAGTTCCCCGCCGACAGCTAACTATGGCTACACCTTC; d_call: -; clone_size: -; v_call: TRBV28; j_call: TRBJ1-2
cdr3_aa: CASSPDYMNTGELFF; cdr3_nt: TGTGCCAGCAGCCCAGACTATATGAACACCGGGGAGCTGTTTTTT; d_call: -; clone_size: -; v_call: TRBV7-3; j_call: TRBJ2-2
cdr3_aa: CASSLTPSEQYF; cdr3_nt: TGTGCCAGCAGTTTAACTCCCTCCGAGCAGTACTTC; d_call: -; clone_size: -; v_call: TRBV28; j_call: TRBJ2-7
cdr3_aa: CASSPKQVGQPQHF; cdr3_nt: TGTGCCAGCTCACCGAAACAGGTGGGTCAGCCCCAGCATTTT; d_call: -; clone_size: -; v_call: TRBV18; j_call: TRBJ1-5
cdr3_aa: CASSPGLLSTDTQYF; cdr3_nt: TGTGCCAGCAGCCCGGGACTATTGTCCACAGATACGCAGTATTTT; d_call: TRBD2; clone_size: -; v_call: TRBV7-2; j_call: TRBJ2-3